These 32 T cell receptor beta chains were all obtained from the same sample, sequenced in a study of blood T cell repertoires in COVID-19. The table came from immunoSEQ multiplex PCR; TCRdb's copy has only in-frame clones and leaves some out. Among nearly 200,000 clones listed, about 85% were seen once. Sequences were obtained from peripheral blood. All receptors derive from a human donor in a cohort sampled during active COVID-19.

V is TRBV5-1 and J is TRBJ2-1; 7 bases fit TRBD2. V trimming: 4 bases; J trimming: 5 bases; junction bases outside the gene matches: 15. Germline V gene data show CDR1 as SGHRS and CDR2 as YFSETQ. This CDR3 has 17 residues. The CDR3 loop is CASSPLVAGVSNNEQFF. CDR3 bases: TGCGCCAGCAGCCCCCTGGTCGCGGGAGTAAGTAACAATGAGCAGTTCTTC.

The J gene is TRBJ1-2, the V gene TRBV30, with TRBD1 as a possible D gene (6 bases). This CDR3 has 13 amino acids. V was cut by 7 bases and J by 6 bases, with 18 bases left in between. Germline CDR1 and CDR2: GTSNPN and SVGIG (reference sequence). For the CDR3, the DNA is TGTGCCTCAAACGTGGCCAGGGGCAATGGCTACACCTTC. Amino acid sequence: CASNVARGNGYTF.

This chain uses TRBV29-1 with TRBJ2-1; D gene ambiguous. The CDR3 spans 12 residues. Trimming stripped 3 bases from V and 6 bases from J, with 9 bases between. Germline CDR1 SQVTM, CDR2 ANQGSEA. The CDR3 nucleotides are TGCAGCGTTGAGGCTAGGCTCAATGAGCAGTTCTTC. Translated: CSVEARLNEQFF.

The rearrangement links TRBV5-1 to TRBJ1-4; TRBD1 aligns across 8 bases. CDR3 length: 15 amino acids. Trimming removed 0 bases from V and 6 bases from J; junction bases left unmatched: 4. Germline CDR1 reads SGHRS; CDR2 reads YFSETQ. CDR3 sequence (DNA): TGCGCCAGCAGCTTGGTGGCAGGGGGCGATGAAAAACTGTTTTTT. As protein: CASSLVAGGDEKLFF.

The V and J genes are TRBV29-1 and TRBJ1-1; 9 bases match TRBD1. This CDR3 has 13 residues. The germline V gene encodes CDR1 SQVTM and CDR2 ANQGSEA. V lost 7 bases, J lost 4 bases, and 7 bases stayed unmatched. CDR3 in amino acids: CSAFGQGLTEAFF. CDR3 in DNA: TGCAGCGCATTCGGACAGGGGCTCACTGAAGCTTTCTTT.

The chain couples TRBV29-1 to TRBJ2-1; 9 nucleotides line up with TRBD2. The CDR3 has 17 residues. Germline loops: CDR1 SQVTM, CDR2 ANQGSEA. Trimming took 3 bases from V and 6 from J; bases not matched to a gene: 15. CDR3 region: CSVDGRTSALQLNEQFF. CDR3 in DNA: TGCAGCGTTGATGGGAGGACTAGCGCACTACAACTCAATGAGCAGTTCTTC.

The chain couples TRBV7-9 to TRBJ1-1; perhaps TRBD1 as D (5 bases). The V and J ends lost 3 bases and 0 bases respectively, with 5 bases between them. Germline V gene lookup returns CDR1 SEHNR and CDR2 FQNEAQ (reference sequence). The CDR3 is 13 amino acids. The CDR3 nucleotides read TGTGCCAGCAGCTTGGACATGAACACTGAAGCTTTCTTT. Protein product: CASSLDMNTEAFF.

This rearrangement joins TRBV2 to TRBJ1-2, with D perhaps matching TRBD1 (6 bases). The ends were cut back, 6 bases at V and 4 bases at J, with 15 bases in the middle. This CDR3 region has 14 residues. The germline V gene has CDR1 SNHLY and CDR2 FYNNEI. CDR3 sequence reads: CASSDPQGRYGYTF. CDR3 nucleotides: TGTGCCAGCAGCGATCCACAGGGACGCTATGGCTACACCTTC.

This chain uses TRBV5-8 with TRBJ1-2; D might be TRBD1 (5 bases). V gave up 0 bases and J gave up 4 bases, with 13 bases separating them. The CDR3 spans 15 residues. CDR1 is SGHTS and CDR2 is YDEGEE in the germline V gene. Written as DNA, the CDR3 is TGTGCCAGCAGCTTGGCCGGGGGTTCCCTCTATGGCTACACCTTC. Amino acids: CASSLAGGSLYGYTF.

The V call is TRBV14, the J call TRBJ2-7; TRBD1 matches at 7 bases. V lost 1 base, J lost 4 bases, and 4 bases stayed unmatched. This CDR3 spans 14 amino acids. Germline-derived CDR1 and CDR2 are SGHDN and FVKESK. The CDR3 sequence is CASSQATGPYEQYV. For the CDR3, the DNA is TGTGCCAGCAGCCAAGCGACAGGGCCATACGAGCAGTACGTC.

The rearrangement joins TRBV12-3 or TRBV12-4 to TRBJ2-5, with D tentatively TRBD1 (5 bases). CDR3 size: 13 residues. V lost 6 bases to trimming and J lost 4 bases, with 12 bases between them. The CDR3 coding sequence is TGTGCCAGCAGGCCAGACAGCATAGAGACCCAGTACTTC. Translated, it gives CASRPDSIETQYF.

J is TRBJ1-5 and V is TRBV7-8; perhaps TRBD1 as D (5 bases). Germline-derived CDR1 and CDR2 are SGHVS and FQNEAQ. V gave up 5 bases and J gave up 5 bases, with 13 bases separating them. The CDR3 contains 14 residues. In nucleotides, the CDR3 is TGTGCCAGCAGCCTAGAGGGGTGGCATCAGCCCCAGCATTTT. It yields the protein CASSLEGWHQPQHF.

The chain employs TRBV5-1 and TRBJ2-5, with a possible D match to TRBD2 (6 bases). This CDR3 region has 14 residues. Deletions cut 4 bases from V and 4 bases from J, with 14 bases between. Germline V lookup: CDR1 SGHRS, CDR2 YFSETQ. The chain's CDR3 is CASSPAGSVETQYF. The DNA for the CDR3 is TGCGCCAGCAGCCCAGCGGGTTCTGTAGAGACCCAGTACTTC.

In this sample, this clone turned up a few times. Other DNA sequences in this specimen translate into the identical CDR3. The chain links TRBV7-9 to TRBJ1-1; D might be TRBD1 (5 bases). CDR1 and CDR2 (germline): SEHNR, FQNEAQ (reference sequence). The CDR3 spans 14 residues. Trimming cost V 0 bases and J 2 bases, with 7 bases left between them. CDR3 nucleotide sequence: TGTGCCAGCAGCTTAGCGCAGGGCAACACTGAAGCTTTCTTT. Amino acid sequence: CASSLAQGNTEAFF.

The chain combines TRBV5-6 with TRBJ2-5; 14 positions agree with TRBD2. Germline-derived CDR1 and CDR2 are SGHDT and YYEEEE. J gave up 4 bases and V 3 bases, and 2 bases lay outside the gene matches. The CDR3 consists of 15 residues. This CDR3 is CASSWGLAGAETQYF. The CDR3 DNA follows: TGTGCCAGCAGCTGGGGACTAGCGGGAGCAGAGACCCAGTACTTC.

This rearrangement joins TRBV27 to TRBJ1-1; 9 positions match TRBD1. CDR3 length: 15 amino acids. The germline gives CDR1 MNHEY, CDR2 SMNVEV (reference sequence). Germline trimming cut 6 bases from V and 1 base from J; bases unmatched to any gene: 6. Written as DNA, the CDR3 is TGTGCCAGCAGAGGGACAGGGCGGGAGAACACTGAAGCTTTCTTT. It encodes CASRGTGRENTEAFF.

The CDR3 coding sequence is TGTGCCAGCAGCCACGTTCGACTAGCGGGGTACAATGAGCAGTTCTTC. Its protein is CASSHVRLAGYNEQFF. The chain links TRBV4-2 to TRBJ2-1, with 11 bases lining up with TRBD2. V was pared by 3 bases and J by 4 bases, with 5 bases of the junction left unmatched. CDR1 and CDR2 from the germline V gene are LGHNA and YNFKEQ. This CDR3 is 16 amino acids long.

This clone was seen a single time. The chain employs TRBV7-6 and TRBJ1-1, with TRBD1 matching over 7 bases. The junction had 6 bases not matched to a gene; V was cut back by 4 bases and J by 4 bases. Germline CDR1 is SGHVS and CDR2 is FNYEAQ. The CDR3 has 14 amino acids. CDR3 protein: CASSSTGLGTEAFF. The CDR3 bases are TGTGCCAGCAGCTCGACAGGGTTAGGCACTGAAGCTTTCTTT.

The CDR3 coding sequence is TGTGCCAGCAGTGAATCCGGGGTCTGGGAGCCCCAGCATTTT. Translation: CASSESGVWEPQHF. This chain joins TRBV6-1 and TRBJ1-5, with D unresolved. The CDR3 has 14 amino acids. V was cut by 2 bases and J by 8 bases, with 13 bases left in between. Looked up from germline, CDR1 is MNHNS and CDR2 is SASEGT.

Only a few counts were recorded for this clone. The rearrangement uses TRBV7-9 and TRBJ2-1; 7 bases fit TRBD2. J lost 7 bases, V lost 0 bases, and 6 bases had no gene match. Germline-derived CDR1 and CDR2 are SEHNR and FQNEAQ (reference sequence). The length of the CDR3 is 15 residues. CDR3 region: CASSLAAGPSNEQFF. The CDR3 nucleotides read TGTGCCAGCAGCTTAGCAGCGGGACCCTCTAATGAGCAGTTCTTC.

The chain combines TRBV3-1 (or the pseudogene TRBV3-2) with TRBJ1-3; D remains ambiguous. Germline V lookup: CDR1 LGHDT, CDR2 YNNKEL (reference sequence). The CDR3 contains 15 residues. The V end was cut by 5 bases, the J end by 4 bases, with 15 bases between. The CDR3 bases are TGTGCCAGCAGCTCTACCAGAGGGTCCGGAAACACCATATATTTT. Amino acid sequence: CASSSTRGSGNTIYF.

For the CDR3, the DNA is TGTGCCAGCAGCTTAGGTCTCCGCTATCAAGAGACCCAGTACTTC. Translated, it gives CASSLGLRYQETQYF. V gene TRBV11-2 combines with J gene TRBJ2-5, with D unresolved. Trimming cost V 1 base and J 2 bases, with 11 bases left between them. CDR3 length equals 15 residues. Germline-derived CDR1 and CDR2 are SGHAT and FQNNGV.

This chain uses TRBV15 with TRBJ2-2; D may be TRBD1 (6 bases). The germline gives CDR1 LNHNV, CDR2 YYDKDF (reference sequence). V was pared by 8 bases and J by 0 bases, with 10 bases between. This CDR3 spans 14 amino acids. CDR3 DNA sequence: TGTGCCACCTTGGACAGACCGAACACCGGGGAGCTGTTTTTT. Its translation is CATLDRPNTGELFF.

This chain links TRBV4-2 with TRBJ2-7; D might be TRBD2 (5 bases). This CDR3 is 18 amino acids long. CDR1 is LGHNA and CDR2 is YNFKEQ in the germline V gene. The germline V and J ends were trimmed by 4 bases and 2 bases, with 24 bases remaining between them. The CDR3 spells CASSRSSVPDSQTYEQYF. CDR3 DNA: TGTGCCAGCAGCCGAAGTTCGGTTCCGGACTCTCAAACCTACGAGCAGTACTTC.

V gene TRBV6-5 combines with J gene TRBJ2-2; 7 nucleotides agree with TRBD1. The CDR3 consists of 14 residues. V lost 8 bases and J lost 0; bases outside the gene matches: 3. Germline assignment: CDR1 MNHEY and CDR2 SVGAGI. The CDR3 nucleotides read TGTGCCAGCGCCGGGACAGCGAACACCGGGGAGCTGTTTTTT. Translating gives CASAGTANTGELFF.

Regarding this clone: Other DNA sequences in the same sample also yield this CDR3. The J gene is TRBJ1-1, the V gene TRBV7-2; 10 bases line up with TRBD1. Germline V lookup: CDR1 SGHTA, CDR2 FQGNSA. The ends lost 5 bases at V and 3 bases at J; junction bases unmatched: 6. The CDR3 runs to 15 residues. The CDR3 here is CASSLDGTGDTEAFF. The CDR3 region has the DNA TGTGCCAGCAGCCTAGACGGGACAGGGGACACTGAAGCTTTCTTT.

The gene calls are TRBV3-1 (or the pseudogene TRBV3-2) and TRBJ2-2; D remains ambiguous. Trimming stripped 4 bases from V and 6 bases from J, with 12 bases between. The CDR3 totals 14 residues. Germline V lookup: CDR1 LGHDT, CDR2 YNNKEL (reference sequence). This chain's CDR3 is CASSPTSRPGELFF. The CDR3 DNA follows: TGTGCCAGCAGCCCCACCTCGAGGCCCGGGGAGCTGTTTTTT.

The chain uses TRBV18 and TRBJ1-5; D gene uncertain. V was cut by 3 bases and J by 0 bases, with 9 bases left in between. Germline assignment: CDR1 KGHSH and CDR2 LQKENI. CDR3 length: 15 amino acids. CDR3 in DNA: TGTGCCAGCTCACCCTTCAGTGTTAGCAATCAGCCCCAGCATTTT. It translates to CASSPFSVSNQPQHF. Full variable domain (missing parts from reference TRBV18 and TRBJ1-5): NAGVMQNPRHLVRRRGQEARLRCSPMKGHSHVYWYRQLPEEGLKFMVYLQKENIIDESGMPKERFSAEFPKEGPSILRIQQVVRGDSAAYFCASSPFSVSNQPQHFGDGTRLSIL.

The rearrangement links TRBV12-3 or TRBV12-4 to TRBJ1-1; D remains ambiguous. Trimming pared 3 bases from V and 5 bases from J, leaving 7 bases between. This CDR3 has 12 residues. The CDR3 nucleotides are TGTGCCAGCAGTTTTCGGGATACTGAAGCTTTCTTT. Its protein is CASSFRDTEAFF.

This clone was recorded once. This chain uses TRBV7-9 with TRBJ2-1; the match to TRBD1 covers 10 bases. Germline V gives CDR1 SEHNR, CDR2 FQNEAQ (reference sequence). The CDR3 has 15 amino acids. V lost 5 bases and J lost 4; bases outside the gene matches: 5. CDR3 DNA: TGTGCCAGCAGCCACCGGGACAGGGGTTACAATGAGCAGTTCTTC. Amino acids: CASSHRDRGYNEQFF.

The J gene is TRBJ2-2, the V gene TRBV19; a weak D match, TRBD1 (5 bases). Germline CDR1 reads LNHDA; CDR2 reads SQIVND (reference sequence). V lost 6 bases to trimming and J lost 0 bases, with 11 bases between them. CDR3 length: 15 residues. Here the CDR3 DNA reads TGTGCCAGTAGAGGACAAGCCGCGAACACCGGGGAGCTGTTTTTT. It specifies CASRGQAANTGELFF.

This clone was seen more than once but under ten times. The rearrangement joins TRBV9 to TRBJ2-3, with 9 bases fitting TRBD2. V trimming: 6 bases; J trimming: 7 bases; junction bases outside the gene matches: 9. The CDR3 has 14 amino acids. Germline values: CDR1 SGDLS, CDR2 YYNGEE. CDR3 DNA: TGTGCCAGCACCCAGACGGGACTAGCTAATACGCAGTATTTT. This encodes CASTQTGLANTQYF.